These T cell receptor beta chains were read from a single sample in a study of T cells expressing NK-cell markers. TCRdb reprocessed the 5' RACE reads and keeps a single row for each CDR3 protein, giving no DNA. This sample carries fewer than 400,000 distinct CDR3 sequences, with about 10% going to the ten biggest clones. Sequencing was performed on blood T cells: a sorted CD56 or NKG2C T cell subset, CD4+ or CD8+ T cells, or bulk PBMC T cells (not recorded which). The receptors come from a woman between 50 and 59 years old in good health. The CDR3 runs from the conserved cysteine through the conserved F or W.

j_call,v_call,cdr3_aa
TRBJ1-2,TRBV7-6,CASKMAGDNYGYTF
TRBJ2-7,TRBV7-8,CASSFRTEPYEQYF
TRBJ1-2,TRBV11-1,CASSLEGFYGYTF
TRBJ1-1,TRBV7-6,CASSYAPGQGDTEAFF
TRBJ2-5,TRBV6-6,CASSYPGMEETQYF
TRBJ2-1,TRBV7-2,CASSDPLRSYNEQFF
TRBJ1-5,TRBV6-1,CASAEGSNQPQHF
TRBJ1-1,TRBV24-1,CAGRGGNTEAFF
TRBJ2-6,TRBV20-1,CSAQGQPSGANVLTF
TRBJ2-7,TRBV5-5,CASSSPSGTGAHEQYF
TRBJ1-5,TRBV24-1,CATGEWDSNQPQHF
TRBJ2-3,TRBV10-1,CASSNRDRGQDTQYF
TRBJ2-1,TRBV29-1,CLGLSSYNEQFF
TRBJ1-5,TRBV20-1,CSARDMGRTNQPQHF
TRBJ2-3,TRBV7-8,CASSLVGEADTQYF
TRBJ1-2,TRBV24-1,CATSATGPIGYTF
TRBJ1-5,TRBV10-2,CASSEWYQPQHF
TRBJ1-1,TRBV20-1,CSARMEGVNTEAFF
TRBJ1-1,TRBV5-1,CASSSEHGGSVAFF
TRBJ2-7,TRBV27,CASRQQGASEQYF
TRBJ1-2,TRBV9,CASSDGVPRGNYGYTF
TRBJ2-1,TRBV14,CASSQDLSSGSNEQFF
TRBJ2-1,TRBV7-9,CASSYPGGSAGDNEQFF
TRBJ2-3,TRBV11-2,CASSLGAGGGTDTQYF
TRBJ2-7,TRBV28,CASSSPAATYEQYF
TRBJ1-2,TRBV6-5,CASSYGIQNYGYTF
TRBJ1-4,TRBV7-9,CASSLEDGGEKLFF
TRBJ2-1,TRBV12-3/TRBV12-4,CASSVTGGGSNEQFF
TRBJ2-7,TRBV7-9,CASSLLGHLEQYF
TRBJ2-1,TRBV29-1,CSVEDWTSGSGGEQFF
TRBJ2-5,TRBV10-3,CAISDVQETQYF
TRBJ2-3,TRBV5-1,CASSLAGVFTDTQYF